This T cell receptor beta chain was retrieved from a study of shared clonotypes between healthy human individuals (dated by TCRdb to 2018 to 2020). Looking at the study overall: The cohort included a few men and a couple of women between 18 and 49 years of age. For each donor, three plates each were used for CD4 naive and CD4 memory, two plates were used for CD8 naive, and one plate was used for CD8 memory. To estimate repertoire size and how much clonotypes are shared between individuals, the study performed deep sequencing of blood TCR repertoires from five healthy adults. To increase sequencing depth and limit assay-specific biases, TCR repertoire library preparation and sequencing were carried out by different laboratories using diverse techniques. Each donor's leukapheresis produced roughly between roughly 0.85 and 9.5 billion PBMCs. The paper as a whole reports these results and caveats: Compared with non-shared clonotypes, clonotypes shared by all four sorted-subset donors had higher generation probabilities. Pairwise subsampling indicated that sequencing depth was expected to affect the degree of clonotype sharing among donors. Even with the large sequencing depth, rarefaction of the sorted-subset datasets indicated that sequencing was incomplete. Approximately 5% of naive CD4, more than 3% of naive CD8, 2% to 2.5% of memory CD4, and more than 0.35% of memory CD8 clonotypes were shared across several donors. Sampling was limited to blood, and TCR repertoires in tissue likely differ from TCR repertoires in blood. Because the study included only a small number of donors, the genetic and exposure-history diversity represented was limited. Naive subsets generally had larger estimated clonotype richness than memory subsets did.

Using the deep immunoSEQ assay, multiplex PCR amplified TCR CDR3 regions from genomic DNA. For each cell subset, the extracted genomic DNA was distributed evenly across all wells of several immunoSEQ 96-well plates, and each plate served as one replicate. Each replicate PCR for sorted subsets received around 200 ng genomic DNA, equal to 30,000 or so T cell genomes. The purified libraries were quantified using a Qubit 3.0 fluorometer, sized with a Bioanalyzer 2100, and then quantified again using the KAPA Library Quantification kit. Each immunoSEQ 96-well plate was sequenced on its own single-read 150-cycle Illumina NextSeq 550 flow cell. The source study handled its data this way. The immunoSEQ output contained only junctional sequences without quality scores, so filtering could not match that applied to full-length reads. To assign V/J genes and CDR3, sequences were annotated against IMGT germline references using PyIR, a Python wrapper for IgBLAST v1.9. Any read was removed if the V/J assignment was weak (E-value above 1e-6), the CDR3 was missing, or the read contained stop codons, out-of-frame junctions, or ambiguous translated residues. V3J clonotypes were defined as sequences sharing the same inferred V gene, J gene, and CDR3 amino acid sequence. To compute the percentage overlap between repertoires, the number of shared unique clonotypes was divided by the size of the smaller repertoire. Three approaches were used to assess repertoire richness: RTK rarefaction, the Chao1 estimator, and Recon v2.1 estimates of unobserved clonotypes. Generation probabilities were computed with OLGA for all TCRbeta clonotypes obtained by the gDNA method from a handful of donors. TCRdb carries this immuneACCESS record with in-frame sequences only. Its versions omit some clonotypes, under half of them owing to an unresolved V gene in the studies checked, with the rest unexplained. V and J calls and clone size are copied from that table; D and trimming were computed from the DNA. Counted in this sample were about 1.5 million clones; roughly 97% of them appeared once. Approximately 1.2% of the sample lies in the top ten.

Turning to this clone: Its antigen remains undetermined. Base qualities were left out, and no much larger clone turns up one base away.

Donors were healthy HIV-negative adults with no recently reported acute infections or vaccinations. Only Caucasian adults living in Nashville, Tennessee, USA were represented among the donors. Magnetic negative selection was used to enrich CD4+ T cells, after which naive cells were positively selected on CD45RA and the negative fraction became the memory subset. After blood collection by leukapheresis, PBMCs were isolated using Ficoll-Histopaque density gradient centrifugation and then cryopreserved in the vapor phase of liquid nitrogen. Purity and quantity of every magnetically sorted T cell population were checked by analytical flow cytometry. Each sorted fraction had its genomic DNA isolated and then quantified by UV absorbance on a Nanodrop 2000c. The sequence was obtained from a man aged 25 to 40 in good health. Sequenced input: naive CD4+ T cells sorted from blood. The cell subset or site label on this specimen signifies: CD45RA+ positively selected.

DNA sequence: TGTGCCAGCAGCTTGCGCGTCGAGCGGAGCACAGATACGCAGTATTTT. Translation gives CASSLRVERSTDTQYF. The V gene is TRBV5-6 and the J gene is TRBJ2-3; the D gene is perhaps TRBD2, from 5 matching bases. Measured from the cysteine to the phenylalanine, the CDR3 is 16 residues long. The CDR3 DNA has 48 bases and is translated from base 1. V and J lose 1 base and 0 bases, and a span of 12 bases separates them. The germline V gene encodes CDR1 SGHDT and CDR2 YYEEEE.